This entry features one T cell receptor (beta chain) sequence. The antigen is unknown. CDR1 and CDR2 from the germline V gene are KGHSH and LQKENI. Trimming shortened V by 2 bases and J by 11 bases, and 12 bases separated the two germline ends. This CDR3 has 12 residues. This table comes from immunoSEQ multiplex PCR, and its TCRdb copy is limited to in-frame clones, with some not included. The data contain about 29,000 clones, roughly nine tenths of them singletons. The sample originates from a study of graft-versus-host responses after intestinal transplantation. Findings and caveats of the study: Within the allografts of patients who had graft-donor T cell macrochimerism, graft-versus-host to host-versus-graft clonal ratios were high.

Sample: PBMCs, taken around 430 days after intestinal transplantation. The clonotype was recovered from a human patient who received an intestinal transplant, so some T cells may come from the graft donor. The chain links TRBV18 to TRBJ1-1; D possibly corresponds to TRBD1 (5 bases). CDR3 residues: CASSPVSGNAFF. CDR3 nucleotide sequence: TGTGCCAGCTCACCAGTATCAGGGAACGCTTTCTTT.